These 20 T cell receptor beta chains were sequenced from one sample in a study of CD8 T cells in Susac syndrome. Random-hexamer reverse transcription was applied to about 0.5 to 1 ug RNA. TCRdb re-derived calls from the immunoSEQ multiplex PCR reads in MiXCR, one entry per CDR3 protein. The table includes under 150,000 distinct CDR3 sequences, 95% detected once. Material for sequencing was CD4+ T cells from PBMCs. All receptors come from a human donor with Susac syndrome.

The CDR3 DNA reads TGTGCCAGCAGTGAGAGCAGGGGCCACGAGCAGTACTTC. Translating it yields CASSESRGHEQYF. The chain links TRBV2 to TRBJ2-7; D might be TRBD1 (6 bases). The germline V and J ends were trimmed by 3 bases and 5 bases, with 11 bases remaining between them. Germline V lookup: CDR1 SNHLY, CDR2 FYNNEI. This CDR3 has 13 amino acids.

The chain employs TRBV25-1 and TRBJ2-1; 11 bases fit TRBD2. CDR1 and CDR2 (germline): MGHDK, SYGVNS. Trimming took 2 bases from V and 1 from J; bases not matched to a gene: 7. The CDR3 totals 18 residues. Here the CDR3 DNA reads TGTGCCAGCAGTGAAAAGCTAGCGGGAGGCCTATCCTACAATGAGCAGTTCTTC. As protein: CASSEKLAGGLSYNEQFF. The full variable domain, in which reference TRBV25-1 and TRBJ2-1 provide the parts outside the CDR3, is EADIYQTPRYLVIGTGKKITLECSQTMGHDKMYWYQQDPGMELHLIHYSYGVNSTEKGDLSSESTVSRIRTEHFPLTLESARPSHTSQYLCASSEKLAGGLSYNEQFFGPGTRLTVL.

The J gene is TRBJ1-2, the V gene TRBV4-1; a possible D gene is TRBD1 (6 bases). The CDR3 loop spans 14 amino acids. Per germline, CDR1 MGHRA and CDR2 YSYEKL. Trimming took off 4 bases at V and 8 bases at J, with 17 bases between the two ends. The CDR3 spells CASSLPGQRSGYTF. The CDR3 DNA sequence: TGCGCCAGCAGCCTCCCGGGACAACGGTCCGGCTACACCTTC.

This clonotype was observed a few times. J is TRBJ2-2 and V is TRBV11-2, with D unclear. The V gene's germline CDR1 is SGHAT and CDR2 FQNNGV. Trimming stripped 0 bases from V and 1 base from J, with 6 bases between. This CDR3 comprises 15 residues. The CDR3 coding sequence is TGTGCCAGCAGCTTAGAAGGCCGGAACACCGGGGAGCTGTTTTTT. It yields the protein CASSLEGRNTGELFF.

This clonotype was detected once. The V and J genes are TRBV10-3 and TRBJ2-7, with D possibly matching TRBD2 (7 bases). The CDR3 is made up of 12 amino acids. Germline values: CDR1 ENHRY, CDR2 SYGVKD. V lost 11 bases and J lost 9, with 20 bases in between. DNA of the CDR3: TGTGCCTCCGGACAGAACCCTAGCGGGCAGTACTTC. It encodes CASGQNPSGQYF.

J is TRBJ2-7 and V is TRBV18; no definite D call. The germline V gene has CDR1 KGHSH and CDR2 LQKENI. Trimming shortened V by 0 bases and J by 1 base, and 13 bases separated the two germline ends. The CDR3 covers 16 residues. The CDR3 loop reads CASSPPTALTSYEQYF. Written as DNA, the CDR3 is TGTGCCAGCTCACCACCGACGGCCTTAACGTCCTACGAGCAGTACTTC.

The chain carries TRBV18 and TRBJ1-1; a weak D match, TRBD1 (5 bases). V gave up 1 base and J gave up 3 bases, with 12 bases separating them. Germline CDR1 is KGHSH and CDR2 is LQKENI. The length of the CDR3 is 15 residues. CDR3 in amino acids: CASSPRRADDTEAFF. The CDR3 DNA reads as TGTGCCAGCTCACCACGCAGGGCTGATGACACTGAAGCTTTCTTT.

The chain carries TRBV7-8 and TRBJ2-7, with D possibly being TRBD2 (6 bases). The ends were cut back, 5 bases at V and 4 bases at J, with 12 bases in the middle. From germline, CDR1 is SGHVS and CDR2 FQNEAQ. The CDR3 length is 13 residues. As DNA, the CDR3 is TGTGCCAGCAGCGCGGGGAGTGCATACGAGCAGTACTTC. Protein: CASSAGSAYEQYF.

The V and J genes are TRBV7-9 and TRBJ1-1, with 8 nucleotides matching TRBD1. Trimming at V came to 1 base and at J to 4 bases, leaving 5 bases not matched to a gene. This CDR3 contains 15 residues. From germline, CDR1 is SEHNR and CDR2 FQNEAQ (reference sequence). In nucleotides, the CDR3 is TGTGCCAGCAGCTTAGAGACAGGGGCCTTCACTGAAGCTTTCTTT. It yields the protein CASSLETGAFTEAFF.

In nucleotides, the CDR3 is TGCAGCGCCCAAAGTTCAATGTCAGTCTATGGCTACACCTTC. This translates into CSAQSSMSVYGYTF. The V gene is TRBV29-1, the J gene TRBJ1-2; no clear D gene. CDR1 is SQVTM, CDR2 ANQGSEA, per germline. The CDR3 is made up of 14 amino acids. V lost 7 bases and J lost 4, with 19 bases in between.

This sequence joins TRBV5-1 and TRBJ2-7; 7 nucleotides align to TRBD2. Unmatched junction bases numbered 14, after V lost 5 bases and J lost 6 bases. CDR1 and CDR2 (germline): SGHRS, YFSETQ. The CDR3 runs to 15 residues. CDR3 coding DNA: TGCGCCAGCAGACTCTTCGTGGACTCGGGAGGCGAGCAGTACTTC. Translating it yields CASRLFVDSGGEQYF.

The CDR3 loop reads CSARDHGALWYGYTF. As DNA, the CDR3 is TGCAGTGCTAGAGATCATGGGGCTCTTTGGTATGGCTACACCTTC. The chain employs TRBV20-1 and TRBJ1-2, with D possibly matching TRBD1 (5 bases). The ends were cut back, 0 bases at V and 5 bases at J, with 16 bases in the middle. The CDR3 runs to 15 residues. The germline V gene has CDR1 DFQATT and CDR2 SNEGSKA (reference sequence).

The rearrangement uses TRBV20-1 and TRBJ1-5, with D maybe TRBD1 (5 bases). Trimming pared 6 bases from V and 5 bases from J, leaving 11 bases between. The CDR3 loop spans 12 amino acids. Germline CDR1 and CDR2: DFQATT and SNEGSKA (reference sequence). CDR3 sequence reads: CSARDGDQPQHF. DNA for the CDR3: TGCAGTGCACGGGACGGGGATCAGCCCCAGCATTTT.

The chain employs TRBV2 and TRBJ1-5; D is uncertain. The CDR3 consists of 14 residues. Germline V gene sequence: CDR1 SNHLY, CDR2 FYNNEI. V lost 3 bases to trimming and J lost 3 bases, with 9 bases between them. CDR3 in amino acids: CASSDRRNNQPQHF. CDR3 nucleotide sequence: TGTGCCAGCAGTGATCGGAGGAACAATCAGCCCCAGCATTTT. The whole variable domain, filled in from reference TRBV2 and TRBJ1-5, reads EPEVTQTPSHQVTQMGQEVILRCVPISNHLYFYWYRQILGQKVEFLVSFYNNEISEKSEIFDDQFSVERPDGSNFTLKIRSTKLEDSAMYFCASSDRRNNQPQHFGDGTRLSIL.

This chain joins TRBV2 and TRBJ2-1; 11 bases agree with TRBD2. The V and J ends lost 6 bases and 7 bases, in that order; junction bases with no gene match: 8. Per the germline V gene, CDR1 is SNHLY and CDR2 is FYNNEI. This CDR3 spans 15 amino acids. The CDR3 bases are TGTGCCAGCAGACTGACTAGCGGGGTTTCTAATGAGCAGTTCTTC. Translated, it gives CASRLTSGVSNEQFF.

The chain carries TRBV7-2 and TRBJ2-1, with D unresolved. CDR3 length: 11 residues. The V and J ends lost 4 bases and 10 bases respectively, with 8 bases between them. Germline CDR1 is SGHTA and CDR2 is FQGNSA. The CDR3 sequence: CASSSSLEQFF. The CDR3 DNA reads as TGTGCCAGCAGCTCTAGTCTCGAGCAGTTCTTC.

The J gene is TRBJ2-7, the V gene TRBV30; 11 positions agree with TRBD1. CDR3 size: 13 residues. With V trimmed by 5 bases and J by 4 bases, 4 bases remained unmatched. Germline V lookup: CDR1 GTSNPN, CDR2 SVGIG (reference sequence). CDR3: CAWSDRGHYEQYF. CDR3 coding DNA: TGTGCCTGGTCGGACAGGGGGCATTACGAGCAGTACTTC.

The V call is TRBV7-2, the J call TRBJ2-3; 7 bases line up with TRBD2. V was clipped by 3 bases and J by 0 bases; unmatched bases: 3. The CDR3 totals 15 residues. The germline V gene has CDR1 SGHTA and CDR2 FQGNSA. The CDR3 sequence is CASSFPGGSTDTQYF. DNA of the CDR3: TGTGCCAGCAGCTTCCCGGGAGGCAGCACAGATACGCAGTATTTT.

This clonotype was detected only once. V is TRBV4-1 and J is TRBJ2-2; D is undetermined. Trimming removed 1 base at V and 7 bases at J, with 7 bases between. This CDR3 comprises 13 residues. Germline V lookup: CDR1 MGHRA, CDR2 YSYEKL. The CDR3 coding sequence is TGCGCCAGCAGCCAAGTGGTGAGCGGGGAGCTGTTTTTT. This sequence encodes CASSQVVSGELFF.

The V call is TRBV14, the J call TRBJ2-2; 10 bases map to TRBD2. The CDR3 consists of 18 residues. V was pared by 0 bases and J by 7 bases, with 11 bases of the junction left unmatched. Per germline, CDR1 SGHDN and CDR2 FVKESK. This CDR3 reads CASSQDLRPSGRGGELFF. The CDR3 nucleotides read TGTGCCAGCAGCCAAGATCTTCGGCCTAGCGGGAGAGGCGGGGAGCTGTTTTTT.